These T cell receptor beta chains were read from a single sample in a study of cytomegalovirus exposure and HLA in healthy donors. TCRdb keeps only in-frame clones here, not all; method: immunoSEQ multiplex PCR. The repertoire consists of about 140,000 clones, with 80% to 90% occurring once and the leading ten covering about 7.9%. The sequencing input was PBMCs. The origin of the receptors is a woman aged 18-30 years in good health and CMV-seropositive. CDR3s include the opening cysteine and the closing phenylalanine or tryptophan. The D gene is left open where the match is weak. Rows may omit the clone size; those that give it use once, few, many or a size class.

clone_size: .; j_call: TRBJ2-2; v_call: TRBV30; d_call: TRBD2; cdr3_nt: TGTGCCTGGAGGACTTGGGCGGGAGGCGACACCGGGGAGCTGTTTTTT; cdr3_aa: CAWRTWAGGDTGELFF
clone_size: .; j_call: TRBJ2-2; v_call: TRBV11-2; d_call: TRBD1; cdr3_nt: TGTGCCAGCAGCTCCAATCCCGGACAGGACATTAACACCGGGGAGCTGTTTTTT; cdr3_aa: CASSSNPGQDINTGELFF
clone_size: .; j_call: TRBJ2-1; v_call: TRBV19; d_call: TRBD2; cdr3_nt: TGTGCCAGTAGTATACCCTACTTAGGACTAGCGGGCTCCTCTGTTTACAATGAGCAGTTCTTC; cdr3_aa: CASSIPYLGLAGSSVYNEQFF
clone_size: .; j_call: TRBJ1-1; v_call: TRBV6-6; d_call: .; cdr3_nt: TGTGCCAGCAGTTACGGAGGGGCTGAAGCTTTCTTT; cdr3_aa: CASSYGGAEAFF
clone_size: .; j_call: TRBJ2-5; v_call: TRBV7-9; d_call: TRBD1; cdr3_nt: TGTGCCAGCAGCTTAGCGTTTGGCGGGACAGGTCAAGAGACCCAGTACTTC; cdr3_aa: CASSLAFGGTGQETQYF
clone_size: .; j_call: TRBJ2-1; v_call: TRBV13; d_call: .; cdr3_nt: TGTGCCAGCAGCTTAGTGCGGCAGACCTACAATGAGCAGTTCTTC; cdr3_aa: CASSLVRQTYNEQFF
clone_size: .; j_call: TRBJ1-1; v_call: TRBV28; d_call: .; cdr3_nt: TGTGCCAGCAGTTTATTATGGGGTGGAGCGGCTGAAGCTTTCTTT; cdr3_aa: CASSLLWGGAAEAFF
clone_size: .; j_call: TRBJ1-6; v_call: TRBV6-5; d_call: .; cdr3_nt: TGTGCCAGCAGCGAGCGGGGAGATTCACCCCTCCACTTT; cdr3_aa: CASSERGDSPLHF
clone_size: once; j_call: TRBJ1-6; v_call: TRBV7-8; d_call: .; cdr3_nt: TGTGCCAGCAGCGTGGACAGTAATTCACCCCTCCACTTT; cdr3_aa: CASSVDSNSPLHF
clone_size: .; j_call: TRBJ1-2; v_call: TRBV28; d_call: TRBD1; cdr3_nt: TGTGCCAGCAGTTCCCGACAGGGCCTCGGAGGCTACACCTTC; cdr3_aa: CASSSRQGLGGYTF
clone_size: .; j_call: TRBJ2-3; v_call: TRBV9; d_call: TRBD1; cdr3_nt: TGTGCCAGCAGCGCCCCGGACAGGGACCCCGATACGCAGTATTTT; cdr3_aa: CASSAPDRDPDTQYF
clone_size: .; j_call: TRBJ1-5; v_call: TRBV28; d_call: .; cdr3_nt: TGTGCCAGCAGCCGGGCAGGGGACAATCAGCCCCAGCATTTT; cdr3_aa: CASSRAGDNQPQHF
clone_size: .; j_call: TRBJ1-1; v_call: TRBV4-3; d_call: .; cdr3_nt: TGCGCCAGCAGCCGAAAGACTTCGGGGAGCCCCGCTTTCTTT; cdr3_aa: CASSRKTSGSPAFF
clone_size: .; j_call: TRBJ2-2; v_call: TRBV11-3; d_call: .; cdr3_nt: TGTGCCAGCAGCTCCGGGGGAGATTTATACACCGGGGAGCTGTTTTTT; cdr3_aa: CASSSGGDLYTGELFF
clone_size: .; j_call: TRBJ1-6; v_call: TRBV7-9; d_call: .; cdr3_nt: TGTGCCAGCAGCTTAGGAACCGGGAATTCACCCCTCCACTTT; cdr3_aa: CASSLGTGNSPLHF
clone_size: .; j_call: TRBJ1-2; v_call: TRBV4-1; d_call: .; cdr3_nt: TGCGCCAGCAGCCAAAAGGGGACATCGGGGTCAGGGTATGGCTACACCTTC; cdr3_aa: CASSQKGTSGSGYGYTF
clone_size: .; j_call: TRBJ1-2; v_call: TRBV7-8; d_call: .; cdr3_nt: TGTGCCAGCAGCTTAGGAGGATTTGATGGCTACACCTTC; cdr3_aa: CASSLGGFDGYTF
clone_size: .; j_call: TRBJ1-2; v_call: TRBV5-1; d_call: .; cdr3_nt: TGCGCCAGCAGCTTGGTCTACGTGGGGGCTACTGGTGTGGGCTACACCTTC; cdr3_aa: CASSLVYVGATGVGYTF
clone_size: .; j_call: TRBJ1-2; v_call: TRBV28; d_call: .; cdr3_nt: TGTGCCAGCACCCCCCTGACAGTTAACTATGGCTACACCTTC; cdr3_aa: CASTPLTVNYGYTF
clone_size: .; j_call: TRBJ2-4; v_call: TRBV5-1; d_call: .; cdr3_nt: TGCGCCAGCAGCTTGAGCGAGGCGGGGAACAACATTCAGTACTTC; cdr3_aa: CASSLSEAGNNIQYF
clone_size: .; j_call: TRBJ1-1; v_call: TRBV6-5; d_call: TRBD1; cdr3_nt: TGTGCCAGCAGACCCTCAAACAGGGGATCTGAAGCTTTCTTT; cdr3_aa: CASRPSNRGSEAFF
clone_size: .; j_call: TRBJ2-2; v_call: TRBV27; d_call: TRBD2; cdr3_nt: TGTGCCAGCAGACGGACTAGCAGGAACACCGGGGAGCTGTTTTTT; cdr3_aa: CASRRTSRNTGELFF
clone_size: .; j_call: TRBJ2-3; v_call: TRBV9; d_call: TRBD2; cdr3_nt: TGTGCCAGCAGCACGGGACTAGCGATGGCAGATACGCAGTATTTT; cdr3_aa: CASSTGLAMADTQYF
clone_size: .; j_call: TRBJ2-2; v_call: TRBV10-3; d_call: .; cdr3_nt: TGTGCCATCAGTGAGCGGGTAACCGGGGAGCTGTTTTTT; cdr3_aa: CAISERVTGELFF
clone_size: .; j_call: TRBJ2-7; v_call: TRBV7-8; d_call: TRBD2; cdr3_nt: TGTGCCAGCAGCTTGGGAGGGGTTGGGGTCTACGAGCAGTACTTC; cdr3_aa: CASSLGGVGVYEQYF
clone_size: .; j_call: TRBJ1-3; v_call: TRBV28; d_call: TRBD1; cdr3_nt: TGTGCCAGCTTAGGGACAGGGGCTGGAAACACCATATATTTT; cdr3_aa: CASLGTGAGNTIYF
clone_size: .; j_call: TRBJ1-1; v_call: TRBV6-5; d_call: TRBD1; cdr3_nt: TGTGCCAGCAGTTACGCCCCAGGGGGCCTTACTGAAGCTTTCTTT; cdr3_aa: CASSYAPGGLTEAFF
clone_size: .; j_call: TRBJ1-6; v_call: TRBV28; d_call: .; cdr3_nt: TGTGCCAGCAGTTTAGACAGGCCAATCCTTAATTCACCCCTCCACTTT; cdr3_aa: CASSLDRPILNSPLHF
clone_size: .; j_call: TRBJ2-2; v_call: TRBV6-1; d_call: TRBD1; cdr3_nt: TGTGCCAGCAGGGTTAACAGGGGTGACACCGGGGAGCTGTTTTTT; cdr3_aa: CASRVNRGDTGELFF
clone_size: .; j_call: TRBJ1-3; v_call: TRBV6-5; d_call: .; cdr3_nt: TGTGCCAGCTCGGACAGTTCTGGCTCTGGAAACACCATATATTTT; cdr3_aa: CASSDSSGSGNTIYF
clone_size: .; j_call: TRBJ2-7; v_call: TRBV6-1; d_call: .; cdr3_nt: TGTGCCAGCAGTGATGTAGCACACCACGAGCAGTACTTC; cdr3_aa: CASSDVAHHEQYF
clone_size: once; j_call: TRBJ1-1; v_call: TRBV10-3; d_call: .; cdr3_nt: TGTGCCATCAGTGACCCAGCGCGGAACACTGAAGCTTTCTTT; cdr3_aa: CAISDPARNTEAFF
clone_size: once; j_call: TRBJ1-4; v_call: TRBV5-1; d_call: .; cdr3_nt: TGCGCCAGCAGCCGGGATAGGACGGAGAATGAAAAACTGTTTTTT; cdr3_aa: CASSRDRTENEKLFF
clone_size: .; j_call: TRBJ2-4; v_call: TRBV10-1; d_call: .; cdr3_nt: TGCGCCAGCAGTGCGGGCAGGGCAGGAGACATTCAGTACTTC; cdr3_aa: CASSAGRAGDIQYF
clone_size: .; j_call: TRBJ1-2; v_call: TRBV27; d_call: .; cdr3_nt: TGTGCCAGCAGTATGGGAGGAGGTGGCTATGGCTACACCTTC; cdr3_aa: CASSMGGGGYGYTF
clone_size: .; j_call: TRBJ1-2; v_call: TRBV19; d_call: .; cdr3_nt: TGTGCCAGTAGTATAGTAAGGGGTCAGCGAGGCTACACCTTC; cdr3_aa: CASSIVRGQRGYTF
clone_size: .; j_call: TRBJ2-3; v_call: TRBV28; d_call: TRBD2; cdr3_nt: TGTGCCAGCAGTTTACATCCGACTAGCGGGTACTATACGCAGTATTTT; cdr3_aa: CASSLHPTSGYYTQYF
clone_size: .; j_call: TRBJ2-7; v_call: TRBV27; d_call: TRBD2; cdr3_nt: TGTGCCAGCAGGGTCCTAGGACTAGCGAGTTCCGAATCCCCCTACGAGCAGTACTTC; cdr3_aa: CASRVLGLASSESPYEQYF
clone_size: .; j_call: TRBJ1-2; v_call: TRBV20-1; d_call: .; cdr3_nt: TGCAGTGCTCTGGGGCAGTACGGCTACACCTTC; cdr3_aa: CSALGQYGYTF
clone_size: .; j_call: TRBJ1-1; v_call: TRBV5-1; d_call: .; cdr3_nt: TGCGCCAGCAGCCCCGAACAGAGACCGAACACTGAAGCTTTCTTT; cdr3_aa: CASSPEQRPNTEAFF
clone_size: .; j_call: TRBJ2-7; v_call: TRBV27; d_call: TRBD1; cdr3_nt: TGTGCCAGCAGCCGGGACAGGCCTTCCTACGAGCAGTACTTC; cdr3_aa: CASSRDRPSYEQYF
clone_size: .; j_call: TRBJ2-5; v_call: TRBV5-6; d_call: .; cdr3_nt: TGTGCCAGCAGCTTACTCGCGGGGCCGTTAGAGACCCAGTACTTC; cdr3_aa: CASSLLAGPLETQYF
clone_size: .; j_call: TRBJ2-2; v_call: TRBV28; d_call: TRBD1; cdr3_nt: TGTGCCAGCAGTTTAATTCGGGACAGAGGCGGGGAGCTGTTTTTT; cdr3_aa: CASSLIRDRGGELFF
clone_size: .; j_call: TRBJ1-4; v_call: TRBV5-4; d_call: .; cdr3_nt: TGTGCCAGCAGCTTGGCCGTCGATGAAAAACTGTTTTTT; cdr3_aa: CASSLAVDEKLFF
clone_size: .; j_call: TRBJ1-6; v_call: TRBV27; d_call: TRBD1; cdr3_nt: TGTGCCAGCAGTTTACAGGGGGTCGGATCACCCCTCCACTTT; cdr3_aa: CASSLQGVGSPLHF
clone_size: .; j_call: TRBJ2-3; v_call: TRBV30; d_call: .; cdr3_nt: TGTGGCACTGCTAGCACAGATACGCAGTATTTT; cdr3_aa: CGTASTDTQYF
clone_size: .; j_call: TRBJ1-2; v_call: TRBV28; d_call: .; cdr3_nt: TGTGCCAGCACCGACAGCTATGGCTACACCTTC; cdr3_aa: CASTDSYGYTF
clone_size: .; j_call: TRBJ1-1; v_call: TRBV2; d_call: TRBD1; cdr3_nt: TGTCCTTACAGGGGCGCCAACACTGAAGCTTTCTTT; cdr3_aa: CPYRGANTEAFF
clone_size: .; j_call: TRBJ2-1; v_call: TRBV5-1; d_call: TRBD1; cdr3_nt: TGCGCCAGCAGCGGAACGGGACAGTACAATGAGCAGTTCTTC; cdr3_aa: CASSGTGQYNEQFF
clone_size: .; j_call: TRBJ2-1; v_call: TRBV7-8; d_call: TRBD2; cdr3_nt: TGTGCCAGCAGCTCGGGGGGGCGGGATGAGCAGTTCTTC; cdr3_aa: CASSSGGRDEQFF
clone_size: .; j_call: TRBJ2-1; v_call: TRBV9; d_call: TRBD2; cdr3_nt: TGTGCCAGCAGCCTTCGACTAGCGGAATACAATGAGCAGTTCTTC; cdr3_aa: CASSLRLAEYNEQFF
clone_size: .; j_call: TRBJ2-2; v_call: TRBV10-1; d_call: TRBD1; cdr3_nt: TGCGCCAGCAGACAGGGGGCGAACACCGGGGAGCTGTTTTTT; cdr3_aa: CASRQGANTGELFF
clone_size: many; j_call: TRBJ2-1; v_call: TRBV7-2; d_call: TRBD2; cdr3_nt: TGTGCCAGCAAAGGCCTAGCGGGGGGGCGTAATGAGCAGTTCTTC; cdr3_aa: CASKGLAGGRNEQFF
clone_size: once; j_call: TRBJ1-1; v_call: TRBV4-3; d_call: TRBD1; cdr3_nt: TGCGCCAGCAGCCAAGCAGGGGGCTCGAACACTGAAGCTTTCTTT; cdr3_aa: CASSQAGGSNTEAFF
clone_size: .; j_call: TRBJ2-3; v_call: TRBV19; d_call: .; cdr3_nt: TGTGCCAGTAGTGACGACTCCACAGATACGCAGTATTTT; cdr3_aa: CASSDDSTDTQYF